This entry lists 22 T cell receptor beta chains sequenced from one sample in a study of Graves' ophthalmopathy and Graves' hyperthyroidism. RNA transcripts provided the template for amplifying TCR beta CDR3 regions. A first-round RT-PCR used HTBI primers, followed by a second-round multiplex PCR. TCRdb called the multiplex PCR reads again in MiXCR, with one record for every CDR3 protein. The top ten clones hold 3% to 4% of a sample with around 600,000 distinct CDR3 sequences, more than 40% of them seen once. Sequencing was performed on peripheral blood. These receptors were obtained from an adult man with Graves' ophthalmopathy.

The chain couples TRBV7-2 to TRBJ2-3; 8 bases agree with TRBD2. In germline, CDR1 is SGHTA, CDR2 FQGNSA. The junction had 6 bases not matched to a gene; V was cut back by 6 bases and J by 1 base. The CDR3 has 15 residues. CDR3 loop: CASRPRRGGTDTQYF. The DNA of the CDR3 is TGTGCCAGCAGGCCCCGGCGGGGGGGCACAGATACGCAGTATTTT.

V and J are TRBV7-9 and TRBJ2-7; 10 nucleotides line up with TRBD2. V lost 6 bases to trimming and J lost 2 bases; unmatched junction nucleotides: 7. In germline, CDR1 is SEHNR, CDR2 FQNEAQ (reference sequence). The CDR3 loop spans 15 amino acids. CDR3 protein: CASRGGLADTYEQYF. The CDR3 DNA reads TGTGCCAGCAGGGGAGGACTAGCGGATACCTACGAGCAGTACTTC.

The J gene is TRBJ1-1, the V gene TRBV10-3; D remains ambiguous. V lost 2 bases to trimming and J lost 7 bases, with 11 bases between them. The CDR3 contains 13 residues. The germline V gene has CDR1 ENHRY and CDR2 SYGVKD. DNA for the CDR3: TGTGCCATCAGTGAGACGGGATTGGTTGAAGCTTTCTTT. As protein: CAISETGLVEAFF.

This rearrangement joins TRBV7-3 to TRBJ2-1; 7 bases map to TRBD2. The CDR3 spans 17 residues. Per the germline V gene, CDR1 is SGHTA and CDR2 is FQGTGA. Trimming removed 4 bases from V and 0 bases from J; junction bases left unmatched: 9. CDR3 amino acids: CASSSTSAISSYNEQFF. The CDR3 coding sequence is TGTGCCAGCAGCTCAACTAGCGCAATAAGCTCCTACAATGAGCAGTTCTTC. Complete variable domain (other parts from reference TRBV7-3 and TRBJ2-1): GAGVSQTPSNKVTEKGKYVELRCDPISGHTALYWYRQSLGQGPEFLIYFQGTGAADDSGLPNDRFFAVRPEGSVSTLKIQRTERGDSAVYLCASSSTSAISSYNEQFFGPGTRLTVL.

The V gene is TRBV29-1, the J gene TRBJ1-1; D is unresolved. V lost 8 bases, J lost 8 bases, and 18 bases lay in between. The CDR3 has 12 amino acids. Germline V gene lookup returns CDR1 SQVTM and CDR2 ANQGSEA. CDR3 sequence reads: CSSRQGRQEAFF. CDR3 sequence (DNA): TGCAGCTCAAGGCAAGGGAGGCAGGAAGCTTTCTTT.

This clonotype was seen at least ten times. The chain employs TRBV19 and TRBJ2-5; D is unresolved. The CDR3 has 14 residues. Germline lookup yields CDR1 LNHDA and CDR2 SQIVND (reference sequence). The ends were cut back, 5 bases at V and 1 base at J, with 11 bases in the middle. CDR3 region: CASSAAVPQETQYF. The CDR3 coding sequence is TGTGCCAGTAGTGCTGCGGTCCCCCAAGAGACCCAGTACTTC.

This clonotype was seen many times. This chain links TRBV7-8 with TRBJ1-1, with 8 bases identical to TRBD1. From germline, CDR1 is SGHVS and CDR2 FQNEAQ. With V trimmed by 5 bases and J by 2 bases, 13 bases remained unmatched. The length of the CDR3 is 17 residues. This CDR3 reads CASSPITYGTGNTEAFF. CDR3 in DNA: TGTGCCAGCAGCCCTATAACTTACGGGACAGGTAACACTGAAGCTTTCTTT. Filled out from reference TRBV7-8 and TRBJ1-1, the complete variable domain reads GAGVSQSPRYKVAKRGQDVALRCDPISGHVSLFWYQQALGQGPEFLTYFQNEAQLDKSGLPSDRFFAERPEGSVSTLKIQRTQQEDSAVYLCASSPITYGTGNTEAFFGQGTRLTVV.

This clonotype was seen repeatedly, ten times or more. This chain links TRBV7-8 with TRBJ2-7, with 9 bases identical to TRBD1. CDR3 length: 16 residues. Trimming at V came to 4 bases and at J to 7 bases, leaving 14 bases not matched to a gene. CDR1 and CDR2 (germline): SGHVS, FQNEAQ. The CDR3 nucleotides read TGTGCCAGCAGCTACAATCCCGGGACAGGGTTTTATGAGCAGTACTTC. Its translation is CASSYNPGTGFYEQYF.

This chain uses TRBV12-3 or TRBV12-4 with TRBJ2-5; 15 nucleotides line up with TRBD2. There are 18 residues in the CDR3. Trimming at V came to 3 bases and at J to 5 bases, leaving 10 bases not matched to a gene. The CDR3 sequence: CASSFRGTSGRLSETQYF. The CDR3 DNA is TGTGCCAGCAGTTTCCGGGGGACTAGCGGGAGGTTGAGTGAGACCCAGTACTTC.

This CDR3 reads CAISHAGTSGSDTGELFF. CDR3 coding DNA: TGTGCCATCAGCCACGCCGGGACTAGCGGGAGTGACACCGGGGAGCTGTTTTTT. The V call is TRBV10-3, the J call TRBJ2-2; TRBD2 aligns across 14 bases. V lost 6 bases, J lost 3 bases, and 9 bases stayed unmatched. CDR3 length: 18 residues. The germline V gene has CDR1 ENHRY and CDR2 SYGVKD.

Of note for this clonotype: Since a much larger clone is just one base distant, this may be a read error. The rearrangement links TRBV7-9 to TRBJ2-7; D is perhaps TRBD1 or TRBD2 (5 bases each). Deletions cut 2 bases from V and 6 bases from J, with 8 bases between. CDR1 is SEHNR, CDR2 FQNEAQ, per germline (reference sequence). This CDR3 has 12 amino acids. The CDR3 loop reads CASSLTRGEQYF. The CDR3 DNA reads as TGTGCCAGCAGCTTAACGAGGGGCGAGCAGTACTTC.

The chain joins TRBV27 to TRBJ1-1; weak D call: TRBD1 (5 bases). This CDR3 spans 13 amino acids. Trimming stripped 3 bases from V and 5 bases from J, with 10 bases between. Looked up from germline, CDR1 is MNHEY and CDR2 is SMNVEV (reference sequence). The CDR3 coding sequence is TGTGCCAGCAGTTTCAGGGAGGGGACTGAAGCTTTCTTT. This gives the protein CASSFREGTEAFF.

CDR3 DNA: TGCGCCAGCAGCCAAGTCAGTGAAACTGAAGCTTTCTTT. Translating gives CASSQVSETEAFF. The genes are TRBV4-1 and TRBJ1-1; D is unresolved. CDR3 length equals 13 residues. CDR1 and CDR2 (germline): MGHRA, YSYEKL. The V gene lost 1 base and the J gene lost 5 bases, with 8 bases spanning the gap.

About this clonotype itself: Germline and junction disagree at one end, which may indicate a read error. The chain employs TRBV10-3 and TRBJ2-3; 8 bases are shared with TRBD2. Germline V gives CDR1 ENHRY, CDR2 SYGVKD. The CDR3 runs 14 residues. The CDR3: CASSEDGRGDTQYF. In DNA, the CDR3 is TGTGCCAGCAGTGAAGACGGGAGGGGGGATACGCAGTATTTT.

Remarks on this clonotype: Mismatch with germline at one junction end may stem from a read error. This CDR3 reads CASSVRGPRWAEAFF. In nucleotides, the CDR3 is TGTGCCAGCAGTGTCAGGGGACCAAGGTGGGCTGAAGCTTTCTTT. The chain carries TRBV10-3 and TRBJ1-1; D possibly corresponds to TRBD1 (6 bases). There are 15 residues in the CDR3. The germline V gene has CDR1 ENHRY and CDR2 SYGVKD.

This clonotype showed up many times. This chain uses TRBV20-1 with TRBJ1-6, with D possibly TRBD1 on 5 matching bases. The CDR3 length is 15 residues. V lost 1 base and J 9 bases, leaving 16 bases between the germline ends. The V gene's germline CDR1 is DFQATT and CDR2 SNEGSKA (reference sequence). The CDR3, as DNA: TGCAGTGCTAGAGCGAAGGGGACCCAGGGTTCACCCCTCCACTTT. It translates to CSARAKGTQGSPLHF.

The V and J genes are TRBV10-2 and TRBJ2-7; TRBD2 might be the D (5 bases). The CDR3 contains 13 residues. V lost 3 bases and J lost 7, with 13 bases in between. Germline assignment: CDR1 WSHSY and CDR2 SAAADI. Written as DNA, the CDR3 is TGCGCCAGCAGTGATTCGGGATTTTCGGAGCAGTACTTC. Encoded protein: CASSDSGFSEQYF.

The table lists this clonotype with many counts. This rearrangement joins TRBV2 to TRBJ1-2; 7 positions agree with TRBD1. Germline loops: CDR1 SNHLY, CDR2 FYNNEI. Losses at the gene ends were 10 bases for V and 4 bases for J; bases not matched to a gene: 6. CDR3 length equals 12 residues. CDR3 loop: CAKNRDSYGYTF. The CDR3, as DNA: TGTGCCAAAAACCGGGACAGCTATGGCTACACCTTC.

This chain joins TRBV11-2 and TRBJ2-7, with 8 positions matching TRBD1. The DNA matches TRBJ2-4 better at its end, which makes the J call doubtful. Germline V gene data show CDR1 as SGHAT and CDR2 as FQNNGV. The CDR3 sequence is 17 residues long. DNA of the CDR3: TGTGCCAGCAGCTTAGAGACAGGGGCGGGTACTAAAAACATTCAGTACTTC. Translated, it gives CASSLETGAGTKNIQYF.

On this clonotype: Mismatch with germline at one junction end may stem from a read error. The V and J genes are TRBV9 and TRBJ2-6; 10 bases match TRBD1. The CDR3 length is 18 residues. CDR1 is SGDLS, CDR2 YYNGEE, per germline. CDR3 DNA: TGTGCCAGCAGTTTCTCCGGGACAGGGGCAGTTGGGGCCGACGTCCTGACTTTC. As protein: CASSFSGTGAVGADVLTF.

The sample holds many counts of this clonotype. The rearrangement links TRBV14 to TRBJ1-6; the D is unclear. Trimming stripped 3 bases from V and 5 bases from J, with 5 bases between. Germline V gives CDR1 SGHDN, CDR2 FVKESK. The CDR3 spans 13 residues. CDR3 in amino acids: CASSQADNSPLHF. The DNA of the CDR3 is TGTGCCAGCAGCCAGGCTGATAATTCACCCCTCCACTTT. The full variable domain, in which reference TRBV14 and TRBJ1-6 provide the parts outside the CDR3, is EAGVTQFPSHSVIEKGQTVTLRCDPISGHDNLYWYRRVMGKEIKFLLHFVKESKQDESGMPNNRFLAERTGGTYSTLKVQPAELEDSGVYFCASSQADNSPLHFGNGTRLTVT.

This clonotype has a count of ten or more. V and J are TRBV4-2 and TRBJ2-5, with D hard to call. The germline V and J ends were trimmed by 4 bases and 4 bases, with 13 bases remaining between them. CDR1 LGHNA and CDR2 YNFKEQ come from the germline V gene. There are 14 residues in the CDR3. The CDR3 loop reads CASSPRRSAETQYF. The CDR3 coding sequence is TGTGCCAGCAGCCCCCGGCGGAGCGCAGAGACCCAGTACTTC.